This T cell receptor (beta chain) was identified during a study of blood T cell repertoires in COVID-19. Background on the study: Spain, Italy and the United States supplied samples that represented acute and convalescent COVID-19.

Using immunoSEQ multiplex PCR, the repertoire was profiled, and TCRdb retains in-frame clones only, with some absent. The sample records 250,000 to 350,000 clones, 70% to 90% being singletons. This receptor was identified in a woman in her 30s who had recovered from COVID-19. The sample consisted of PBMCs or T cells enriched from blood (not recorded which).

The DNA for the CDR3 is TGTGCCATCAGTGATCTCGGCAGGGGGCTTGACGGCTACACCTTC. Translated, it gives CAISDLGRGLDGYTF. The rearrangement links TRBV10-3 to TRBJ1-2; 8 bases are a match to TRBD1. The CDR3 consists of 15 residues. Germline trimming cut 3 bases from V and 8 bases from J; bases unmatched to any gene: 11. From germline, CDR1 is ENHRY and CDR2 SYGVKD.